This is a list of T cell receptor beta chains from one sample in a study of T-cell memory formation after mild COVID-19. TCRdb called the 5' RACE reads again in MiXCR, with one record for every CDR3 protein. This sample yields 350,000 to 450,000 distinct CDR3 sequences, of which roughly 20% are seen a single time; 7.5% to 9.5% belongs to the top ten. The sequencing input was PBMCs or a T cell subset sorted from them (not recorded which). Source of these receptors: an adult woman who had mild COVID-19 (a few samples of this study predate the infection). Cell type and time point are not known. Each CDR3 is given without its conserved first and last residue. D genes are given only for firm matches. The size of a clone is reported for some rows only, either as once, few or many, or as a class for expanded clones.

v_call	clone_size	d_call	j_call	cdr3_aa
TRBV7-6	.	.	TRBJ2-7	ASSLAGEAYEQY
TRBV20-1	few	.	TRBJ2-1	SAPRNGAHEQF
TRBV18	few	TRBD2	TRBJ2-7	ASSPSIAGGAYEQY
TRBV15	many	.	TRBJ2-7	ATSRVPGTTSYEQY
TRBV12-3/TRBV12-4	.	TRBD1	TRBJ1-3	ASSLPQTGVSGNTIY
TRBV3-1	.	.	TRBJ2-1	ASSRLGEGNEQF
TRBV7-8	.	TRBD2	TRBJ2-1	ASRGLAGPTRDEQF
TRBV9	.	.	TRBJ2-7	ASSVGEQLVYEQY
TRBV11-1	.	TRBD2	TRBJ2-1	ASSQRGGRDNEQF
TRBV7-6	few	TRBD1	TRBJ1-1	ASSHGQGEAF
TRBV6-6	few	.	TRBJ1-5	ASSYWTSLQPQH
TRBV2	.	TRBD1	TRBJ1-2	ASGQGEGGYT
TRBV6-1	few	.	TRBJ1-1	ASSEALFRDNTEAF
TRBV4-1	.	TRBD1	TRBJ1-2	ASSQVGDRVTGYT
TRBV7-2	.	.	TRBJ2-5	ASSSSRETQY
TRBV29-1	.	.	TRBJ2-7	SATRGDEQY
TRBV7-9	.	.	TRBJ1-5	ASSFAPQGSQH
TRBV29-1	few	TRBD2	TRBJ2-2	SVGRTSGNTGELF
TRBV7-2	.	TRBD2	TRBJ2-5	ASSRGGLETQY
TRBV5-1	.	.	TRBJ1-2	ASSLAPVGAYGYT
TRBV12-3/TRBV12-4	few	TRBD2	TRBJ2-1	ASSPYREDNEQF
TRBV4-2	.	TRBD2	TRBJ2-3	ASSMGTSGRAMDTQY
TRBV24-1	few	.	TRBJ1-2	ATSPGTHGYT
TRBV6-4	.	TRBD2	TRBJ2-1	ASSSLAGVGGQF
TRBV7-8	.	.	TRBJ1-1	ASSLMLSGQTEAF
TRBV7-9	.	.	TRBJ1-6	ASSLPGQGGSPLH
TRBV20-1	few	.	TRBJ2-3	SATRTNTDTQY
TRBV5-1	.	TRBD1	TRBJ2-2	ASGPTGGGTGELF
TRBV6-6	few	.	TRBJ2-1	ASGTRRGEQF
TRBV4-1	.	TRBD2	TRBJ2-3	ASSQDPGGTRTDTQY
TRBV20-1	few	.	TRBJ2-7	SASGDGAYEQY
TRBV11-3	.	.	TRBJ2-1	ASSPEDGSYNEQF
TRBV29-1	once	.	TRBJ2-5	SGGPPETQY
TRBV6-5	.	.	TRBJ1-2	ASSFGGGGYT
TRBV6-2/TRBV6-3	.	TRBD2	TRBJ2-5	ASRTSGRETQY
TRBV5-1	few	TRBD1	TRBJ1-1	ASSFQGAEEAF
TRBV7-2	.	.	TRBJ1-2	ASSLKVQGRWYGENYGYT
TRBV6-2/TRBV6-3	.	TRBD1	TRBJ2-4	ASSYGDRGNIQY
TRBV29-1	few	.	TRBJ2-2	SVRVPAGELF
TRBV5-6	few	.	TRBJ2-7	ASTTGTGPFLPFYEQY
TRBV10-3	.	TRBD2	TRBJ2-5	AISIWDYREETQY
TRBV5-6	.	.	TRBJ1-1	ASSQGPIGTEAF
TRBV6-7	.	.	TRBJ2-3	ASSDVPGPRGDTQY
TRBV30	few	TRBD2	TRBJ2-5	AWSPGTIETQY